A selection of T cell receptor beta chains follows, all from one sample in a study of cytomegalovirus exposure and HLA in healthy donors. The repertoire was sequenced with immunoSEQ multiplex PCR; TCRdb's copy has only in-frame clones and lacks some. The table records fewer than 140,000 clones, roughly 82% of them present only once. Material for sequencing was PBMCs. These receptors were taken from a male donor in good health and CMV-seropositive. Both conserved end residues are part of each CDR3. A D gene is named only where the DNA matches it firmly. Only part of the rows carry a size: once, few, many, or a class if the clone is expanded.

V	D	size	length	J	DNA	CDR3
TRBV7-9	.	.	13	TRBJ2-5	TGTGCCAGCAGCTTAGCAGGGGCAGAGACCCAGTACTTC	CASSLAGAETQYF
TRBV5-1	TRBD2	.	17	TRBJ2-3	TGCGCCAGCAGCGGAGGACGGGGCGGGGGTCGCACAGATACGCAGTATTTT	CASSGGRGGGRTDTQYF
TRBV19	TRBD1	few	15	TRBJ2-5	TGTGCCAGTAGTACCCTACAGGGGGGCCAAGAGACCCAGTACTTC	CASSTLQGGQETQYF
TRBV5-8	TRBD2	.	15	TRBJ2-5	TGTGCCAGCAGCTTGGGACTAGCGGGATACGAGACCCAGTACTTC	CASSLGLAGYETQYF
TRBV5-1	.	.	14	TRBJ2-2	TGCGCCAGCAGCTTGTCCGGGAACACCGGGGAGCTGTTTTTT	CASSLSGNTGELFF
TRBV5-1	.	.	14	TRBJ1-1	TGCGCCAGCAGAGGCAGGGTAGTGAACACTGAAGCTTTCTTT	CASRGRVVNTEAFF
TRBV11-1	TRBD1	.	15	TRBJ2-7	TGTGCCAGCAGCTCGCAAACGGGACAGGGCTACGAGCAGTACTTC	CASSSQTGQGYEQYF
TRBV30	TRBD1	.	18	TRBJ1-5	TGTGCCTGGAGTGTAGAGGGACAGTGGGAATATAGCAATCAGCCCCAGCATTTT	CAWSVEGQWEYSNQPQHF
TRBV6-5	.	.	14	TRBJ1-1	TGTGCCAGCAGTTACTCGGTCGGGGAGCAGTCCGTATCGTGG	CASSYSVGEQSVSW
TRBV6-5	TRBD2	few	16	TRBJ2-7	TGTGCCAGCAGTTACCTGGGACTAGCGGCCCCTAGTCGGCAGTACTTC	CASSYLGLAAPSRQYF
TRBV29-1	TRBD1	.	14	TRBJ2-1	TGCAGCGCTGCGACAGGGGGCAGGAGGGATGAGCAGTTCTTC	CSAATGGRRDEQFF
TRBV21-1	.	.	14	TRBJ1-1	TGTGCCAGCAGACCGGGACAGAAAGGCCCTGAAGCTTTCTTT	CASRPGQKGPEAFF
TRBV6-5	TRBD1	few	13	TRBJ1-5	TGTGCCAGCAGCTCGGACAGGGATCAGCCCCAGAATTTT	CASSSDRDQPQNF
TRBV7-6	.	.	14	TRBJ2-7	TGTGCCAGCAGCTTACCAGGGCAGGGGTACGAGCAGTACTTC	CASSLPGQGYEQYF
TRBV11-3	.	few	13	TRBJ2-3	TGTGCCAGCAGCCTGGGACAAGCAGATACGCAGTATTTT	CASSLGQADTQYF
TRBV7-8	.	.	11	TRBJ1-1	TGTGCCAGCAGCTTGGGGGGGGAGGCTTTCTTT	CASSLGGEAFF
TRBV6-5	TRBD1	few	13	TRBJ2-7	TGTGCCAGCGGGACAGCTAAGTCCTACGAGCAGTACTTC	CASGTAKSYEQYF
TRBV14	TRBD2	.	17	TRBJ2-7	TGTGCCAGCAGCCACCAGACTAGCGGGCGGGGTTTTGACGAGCAGTACTTC	CASSHQTSGRGFDEQYF
TRBV30	TRBD2	once	14	TRBJ2-1	TGTGCCTGGAGTGCTAGCGGGAGCTACAATGAGCAGTTCTTC	CAWSASGSYNEQFF
TRBV28	TRBD2	.	15	TRBJ2-2	TGTGCCAGCAGTCGACTAGCGGAGAACACCGGGGAGCTGTTTTTT	CASSRLAENTGELFF
TRBV6-5	.	.	14	TRBJ2-7	TGTGCCAGCACCCCCTGGGACTGGCCCTACGAGCAGTACTTC	CASTPWDWPYEQYF
TRBV9	.	.	16	TRBJ2-1	TGTGCCAGCAGCGCTAACCCCCGGGGGGCCTACAATGGGCAGTTCTTC	CASSANPRGAYNGQFF
TRBV29-1	TRBD1	few	14	TRBJ2-7	TGCAGCGCCCAATGGACAGGGTCATCCTACGAGCAGTACTTC	CSAQWTGSSYEQYF
TRBV9	TRBD2	.	16	TRBJ2-3	TGTGCCAGCAGAAAGGGTAGCGGGGGTCTGGCAGATACGCAGTATTTT	CASRKGSGGLADTQYF
TRBV28	TRBD2	.	15	TRBJ2-7	TGTGCCAGCAGCCTTAGCGGGGCACCTTCCTACGAGCAGTACTTC	CASSLSGAPSYEQYF
TRBV5-1	.	.	15	TRBJ1-5	TGCGCCAGCAGTTTGGGTCCAGGGGCGGGTCAGCCCCAGCATTTT	CASSLGPGAGQPQHF
TRBV7-9	.	.	14	TRBJ2-2	TGTGCCAGCAGCCTAGGACTGTTCACCGGGGAGCTGTTTTTT	CASSLGLFTGELFF